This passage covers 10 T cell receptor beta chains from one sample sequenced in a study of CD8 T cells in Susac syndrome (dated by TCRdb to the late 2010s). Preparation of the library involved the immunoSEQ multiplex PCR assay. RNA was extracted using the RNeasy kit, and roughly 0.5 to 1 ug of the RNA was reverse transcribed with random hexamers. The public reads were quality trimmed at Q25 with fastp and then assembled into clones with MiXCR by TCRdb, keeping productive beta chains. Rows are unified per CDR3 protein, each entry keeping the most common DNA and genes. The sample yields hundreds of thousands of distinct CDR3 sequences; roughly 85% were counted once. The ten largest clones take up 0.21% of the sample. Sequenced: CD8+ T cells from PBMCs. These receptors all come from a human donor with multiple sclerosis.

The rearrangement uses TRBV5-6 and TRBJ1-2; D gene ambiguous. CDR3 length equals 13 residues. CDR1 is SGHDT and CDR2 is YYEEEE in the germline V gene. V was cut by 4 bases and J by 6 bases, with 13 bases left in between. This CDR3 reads CASSTGEDDGYTF. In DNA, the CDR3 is TGTGCCAGCAGCACCGGGGAGGACGATGGCTACACCTTC.

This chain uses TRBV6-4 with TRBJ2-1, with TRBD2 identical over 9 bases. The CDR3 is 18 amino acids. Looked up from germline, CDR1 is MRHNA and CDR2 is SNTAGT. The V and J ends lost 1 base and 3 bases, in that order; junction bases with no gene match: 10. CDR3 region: CASSDLASGEADYNEQFF. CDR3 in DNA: TGTGCCAGCAGTGACTTGGCTAGCGGGGAAGCGGACTACAATGAGCAGTTCTTC.

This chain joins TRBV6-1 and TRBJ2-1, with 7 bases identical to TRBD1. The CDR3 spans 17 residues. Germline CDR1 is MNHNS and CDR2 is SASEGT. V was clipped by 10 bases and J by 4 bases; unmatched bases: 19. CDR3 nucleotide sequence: TGTGCCACCCTTTTATTTCTAGAGGGGGCACCTTACAATGAGCAGTTCTTC. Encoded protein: CATLLFLEGAPYNEQFF.

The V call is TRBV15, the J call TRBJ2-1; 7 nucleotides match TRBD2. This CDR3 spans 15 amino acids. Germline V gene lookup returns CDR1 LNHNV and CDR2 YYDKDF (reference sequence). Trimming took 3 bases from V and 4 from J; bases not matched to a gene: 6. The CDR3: CATSSPAAGYNEQFF. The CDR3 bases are TGTGCCACCAGCAGCCCCGCAGCGGGGTACAATGAGCAGTTCTTC. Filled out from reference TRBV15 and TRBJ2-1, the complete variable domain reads DAMVIQNPRYQVTQFGKPVTLSCSQTLNHNVMYWYQQKSSQAPKLLFHYYDKDFNNEADTPDNFQSRRPNTSFCFLDIRSPGLGDTAMYLCATSSPAAGYNEQFFGPGTRLTVL.

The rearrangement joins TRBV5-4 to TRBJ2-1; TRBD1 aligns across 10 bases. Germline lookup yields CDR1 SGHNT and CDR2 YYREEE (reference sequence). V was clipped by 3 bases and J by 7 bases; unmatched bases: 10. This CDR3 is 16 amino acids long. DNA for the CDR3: TGTGCCAGCAGCTCTGAACCGGGACAGGGGTCGAATGAGCAGTTCTTC. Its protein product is CASSSEPGQGSNEQFF.

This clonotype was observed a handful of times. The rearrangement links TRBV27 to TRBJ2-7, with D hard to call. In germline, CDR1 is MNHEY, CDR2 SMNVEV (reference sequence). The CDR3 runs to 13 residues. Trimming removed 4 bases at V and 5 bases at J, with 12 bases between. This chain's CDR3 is CASSSPSRHEQYF. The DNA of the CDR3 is TGTGCCAGCAGTTCACCCTCTAGACACGAGCAGTACTTC.

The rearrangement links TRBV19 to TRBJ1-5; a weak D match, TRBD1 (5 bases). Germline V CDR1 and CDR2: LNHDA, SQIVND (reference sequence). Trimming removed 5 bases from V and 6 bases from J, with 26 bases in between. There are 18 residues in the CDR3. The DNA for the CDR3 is TGTGCCAGTAGTTTAACAGGAGCCGCATTGTCGTTCGGTCAGCCCCAGCATTTT. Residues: CASSLTGAALSFGQPQHF.

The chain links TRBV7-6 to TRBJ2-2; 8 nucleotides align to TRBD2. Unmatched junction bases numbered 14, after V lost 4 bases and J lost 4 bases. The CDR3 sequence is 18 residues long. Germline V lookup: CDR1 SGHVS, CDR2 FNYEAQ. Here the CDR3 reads CASSYNPPVAGPTGELFF. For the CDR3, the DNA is TGTGCCAGCAGCTACAACCCCCCGGTAGCGGGACCCACCGGGGAGCTGTTTTTT.

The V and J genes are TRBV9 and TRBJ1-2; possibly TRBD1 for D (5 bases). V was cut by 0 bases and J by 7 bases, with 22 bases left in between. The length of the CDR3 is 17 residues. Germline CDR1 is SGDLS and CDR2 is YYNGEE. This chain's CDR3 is CASSVGGGGGASSGYTF. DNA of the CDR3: TGTGCCAGCAGCGTAGGGGGTGGCGGTGGGGCCTCCTCTGGCTACACCTTC.

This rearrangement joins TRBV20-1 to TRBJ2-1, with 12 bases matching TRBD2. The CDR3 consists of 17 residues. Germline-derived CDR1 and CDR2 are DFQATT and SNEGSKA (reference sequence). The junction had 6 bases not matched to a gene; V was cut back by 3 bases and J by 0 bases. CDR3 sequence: CSASWLAGGYSYNEQFF. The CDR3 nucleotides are TGCAGTGCTAGTTGGCTAGCGGGAGGGTACTCCTACAATGAGCAGTTCTTC.